Reported below is one T cell receptor beta chain. This clone has just one count. It has no known antigen specificity. No quality values exist for individual bases; no much larger clone is one base distant. TCRbeta CDR3 regions were amplified from genomic DNA by means of the immunoSEQ Assay, a bias-controlled multiplex PCR. The published analysis was carried out like this. The number of nucleated cells in each sample was estimated from the amplification of reference gene primers within the assay. To quantify the absolute abundance of each unique TCRbeta CDR3 rearrangement, sequence reads were collapsed and filtered. For each sample, productive Simpson clonality was calculated as the square root of Simpson's diversity index over productive rearrangements. TCRdb's version of the immuneACCESS table is confined to in-frame rearrangements and falls short of the full clone set. An unresolved V gene accounts for under half of the shortfall where checked; the remainder is of unknown origin. V, J and clone size were drawn from that table, and D and trimming were deduced from the DNA. Here the sample has some 120,000 clones; 85% to 90% occur a single time. Together, the top ten hold around 3% of the sample.

One collaborating source in Seattle enrolled patients during active infection and followed them longitudinally through the course of disease. Whole blood was collected in K2EDTA tubes by collaborating institutions according to the institutions' own protocols. Collaborator samples were shipped for TCRbeta analysis as frozen whole blood, isolated PBMCs, or DNA extracted from either sample type. The data are from a study of blood T cell repertoires in COVID-19 (TCRdb year 2020). Notes on the research overall: Collaborator samples came from the United States, Italy and Spain and covered acute and convalescent phases of COVID-19. The material from the prospective study consisted of cDNA or gDNA derived from T cells, B-cell-depleted T cells, or PBMCs. Subjects who had been exposed to COVID-19, were actively infected with it, or had recovered from it provided the deeply sampled blood TCRbeta repertoires that made up the dataset. The repertoires were released in a freely available public database intended as a resource for research on the immune response to SARS-CoV-2. Samples were obtained from the ongoing ImmuneRACE study (first 160 participants) and from 1,254 subjects provided by 6 global collaborators. Sample metadata almost always included a de-identified subject ID, COVID-19 status, age in years and sex. HLA class I and class II types, where available, came from metadata supplied by the sample provider rather than from assay-based typing.

V is pruned by 5 bases and J by 1 base, leaving 10 bases of the junction without a gene match. The CDR3 numbers 16 residues from cysteine through phenylalanine. The kept DNA is CDR3 alone, 48 bases in frame from the first base. In the germline V gene (reference sequence), CDR1 corresponds to SGHAT and CDR2 to FQDESV. Broad study findings and their caveats: Clinical and demographic metadata were provided uncurated, with the amount varying by source and participant.

The sequenced material came from peripheral blood. This TCR derives from a woman at least 80 years old with COVID-19, enrolled during active disease. The sequence joins TRBV11-1 to TRBJ1-1; 7 junctional bases match TRBD1. The CDR3 reads CASSPPDRVGNTEAFF. The nucleotide sequence reads TGTGCCAGCAGCCCACCAGACAGGGTTGGGAACACTGAAGCTTTCTTT. The CDR3 plus the reference TRBV11-1 and TRBJ1-1 genes for the other parts give the full variable domain: EAEVAQSPRYKITEKSQAVAFWCDPISGHATLYWYRQILGQGPELLVQFQDESVVDDSQLPKDRFSAERLKGVDSTLKIQPAELGDSAMYLCASSPPDRVGNTEAFFGQGTRLTVV.